Listed below are T cell receptor beta chains from one sample, sequenced in a study of cytomegalovirus exposure and HLA in healthy donors. This table comes from immunoSEQ multiplex PCR, and its TCRdb copy is limited to in-frame clones, with some not included. The data show roughly 180,000 clones, with roughly 9.5% seen just once and approximately 1.4% held by the top ten. Sequenced input: PBMCs. The receptors originated from a woman aged 30 to 39 in good health and CMV-seropositive. Both conserved end residues are trimmed from each CDR3. A D gene is named only where the DNA matches it firmly.

J	D	V	CDR3
TRBJ1-5	NA	TRBV19	ASSETDQPQH
TRBJ2-5	TRBD2	TRBV6-5	ASSYSLAAQETQY
TRBJ1-2	NA	TRBV19	ASSNNMGQNYGYT
TRBJ2-2	NA	TRBV7-2	ASSLVYGVENTGELF
TRBJ2-1	NA	TRBV30	AWEGGLNEQF
TRBJ1-2	NA	TRBV11-2	ASSLLTAT
TRBJ2-7	TRBD2	TRBV5-6	ASSLTVGGRAHEQY
TRBJ2-1	NA	TRBV25-1	ASNDRDFPSPYNEQF
TRBJ1-4	NA	TRBV18	ASSPGRGNEKLF
TRBJ2-6	TRBD1	TRBV19	ASSRDRGQGANVLT
TRBJ2-1	NA	TRBV5-6	ASIEDRGGSYNEQF
TRBJ1-3	NA	TRBV29-1	SVVGTVPGNTIY
TRBJ1-1	TRBD1	TRBV6-5	ASSHLDRVAEAF
TRBJ2-1	TRBD2	TRBV19	ASSRLARESYNEQF
TRBJ2-1	TRBD2	TRBV5-1	ASSSLGTSGSSYNEQF
TRBJ2-5	TRBD2	TRBV4-1	ASSPERLAGAATQY
TRBJ1-1	NA	TRBV5-1	ASSPASGRVGTEAF
TRBJ2-3	TRBD1	TRBV5-4	ASSLVRGTDTQY
TRBJ2-1	NA	TRBV7-8	ASWPGGNEQF
TRBJ2-7	NA	TRBV11-2	ASSSGGSYEQY
TRBJ2-2	TRBD2	TRBV29-1	SVGLLAQNTGELF
TRBJ1-1	NA	TRBV5-4	ASSLRGLSEAF
TRBJ1-1	NA	TRBV5-6	ASSLIRDTEAF
TRBJ2-3	TRBD2	TRBV10-2	ASSGASTDTQY
TRBJ2-6	NA	TRBV7-9	ASSQSSYGANVLT
TRBJ1-1	TRBD1	TRBV29-1	SVEGPQGSNTEAF
TRBJ2-3	TRBD1	TRBV5-4	ASTRDRGTDTQY
TRBJ2-1	TRBD2	TRBV6-1	ASSELSGRYYNEQF
TRBJ1-2	TRBD1	TRBV2	ASSEATGQHYGYT
TRBJ2-7	TRBD2	TRBV10-1	ASSKGTSGGLSEQY
TRBJ2-7	NA	TRBV27	ASSPYGPGSNEQY
TRBJ1-1	TRBD1	TRBV6-5	ASKGAQAF
TRBJ2-1	TRBD2	TRBV30	AWEGFRTSGRHNEQF
TRBJ2-5	TRBD1	TRBV7-9	ASSPRRQGTETQY
TRBJ2-7	TRBD2	TRBV6-6	AIARGVYDEQY
TRBJ1-2	NA	TRBV6-1	ASGRESGYGYT
TRBJ1-4	TRBD1	TRBV30	AVLTGTVNEKLF
TRBJ1-5	NA	TRBV30	AWNRGSNQPQH
TRBJ2-7	TRBD1	TRBV2	ASRSGQGLREQY
TRBJ1-2	NA	TRBV5-1	ASSLTGMGGYT
TRBJ1-1	NA	TRBV30	AWSRQSNTEAF
TRBJ1-2	NA	TRBV30	AWSVPGTWGTYGYT
TRBJ2-7	NA	TRBV7-9	ASSLGRGEQY
TRBJ2-1	NA	TRBV4-1	ASSQGAGAYNEQF
TRBJ2-3	NA	TRBV5-4	ASSLPTGMSDTQY
TRBJ1-5	NA	TRBV30	AWSVRTPLRQPQH
TRBJ1-5	NA	TRBV6-5	ASGRGNQPQH
TRBJ1-3	TRBD1	TRBV15	ATSRPGQGFSGNTIY
TRBJ1-4	NA	TRBV30	AWNLQTEKLF
TRBJ1-4	NA	TRBV6-5	ASSLEGLGEKLF
TRBJ2-2	TRBD2	TRBV5-4	ASSLVYSGRAGVTGELF
TRBJ2-2	TRBD2	TRBV19	ASSNLGAGRKGTGELF
TRBJ2-1	NA	TRBV11-2	ASSLVPGMREQF
TRBJ1-1	NA	TRBV6-5	ASRFSSYTEAF
TRBJ1-5	NA	TRBV5-4	ASTPEEWASNQPQH
TRBJ2-1	NA	TRBV5-8	ASSLRGRIYNEQF
TRBJ2-7	TRBD2	TRBV5-1	ASSLPLTSGRADYEQY